This TCR beta chain was sequenced during a study of cytomegalovirus exposure and HLA in healthy donors. Whole-study results and caveats: In terms of immune exposure information, only CMV serostatus was available. It was 150 to 200 TCR beta chains that were listed as cytomegalovirus-associated.

As regards this clone: Its specificity is not known.

The PCR contained 60 Vbeta and 13 Jbeta primers. Method: immunoSEQ multiplex PCR; TCRdb's copy keeps in-frame clones and lacks some. Seen here are approximately 170,000 clones, 85% observed once, and the top ten hold 1%. Looked up from germline, CDR1 is SGHRS and CDR2 is YFSETQ. The CDR3 covers 16 residues. V was shortened by 2 bases and J by 0 bases, with 12 bases between the two germline ends. This sequence originates from a boy aged 2 to 10 in good health and CMV-seronegative. Material for sequencing was PBMCs. The chain recombines TRBV5-1 with TRBJ2-1; D is possibly TRBD2 (7 bases). The CDR3 region is CASSFGGAISYNEQFF. CDR3 sequence (DNA): TGCGCCAGCAGCTTTGGGGGGGCTATCTCCTACAATGAGCAGTTCTTC.